These T cell receptor beta chains were read from a single sample in a study of T-cell reconstitution after alpha-beta-depleted transplantation in children. TCRdb re-called the PCR reads through MiXCR, storing one row per CDR3 protein. This sample has about 260,000 distinct CDR3 sequences, with 8.2% found just once. Sequences were derived from PBMCs, mostly from graft donor cells, sampled 180 days after TCRalphabeta/CD19-depleted stem cell transplant. The receptors were gathered from a male patient younger than 18 who had a stem cell transplant for acute lymphoblastic leukemia, so the T cells may come from the graft donor. CDR3s include the opening cysteine and the closing phenylalanine or tryptophan. The order of the fields is CDR3 length, J gene, D gene, clone size, V gene, CDR3 protein, CDR3 DNA. A D gene is named only where the DNA matches it firmly. Clone size is shown for a subset of rows, as once, few, many or a class of expanded clone.

15 TRBJ2-1 - many TRBV5-1 CASSLSSWSYNEQFF TGCGCCAGCAGCTTATCTAGTTGGTCCTACAATGAGCAGTTCTTC
14 TRBJ2-5 - many TRBV12-3/TRBV12-4 CASSFGRLQETQYF TGTGCCAGCAGTTTTGGACGGCTGCAAGAGACCCAGTACTTC
10 TRBJ2-7 - many TRBV29-1 CSVLSYEQYF TGCAGCGTTCTAAGTTACGAGCAGTACTTC
15 TRBJ2-5 TRBD2 many TRBV9 CASSEGTSGSETQYF TGTGCCAGCAGCGAAGGGACTAGCGGGAGTGAGACCCAGTACTTC
16 TRBJ2-4 TRBD2 few TRBV12-3/TRBV12-4 CASSFFTGGPKNIQYF TGTGCCAGCAGTTTCTTTACGGGGGGGCCAAAAAACATTCAGTACTTC
15 TRBJ1-2 TRBD1 many TRBV7-9 CASSLTTGGHYGYTF TGTGCCAGCAGCTTAACAACAGGGGGTCACTATGGCTACACCTTC
19 TRBJ1-4 - many TRBV6-1 CASTPGGTGGPWSGEKLFF TGTGCCAGCACCCCCGGAGGGACGGGAGGCCCTTGGAGCGGAGAAAAACTGTTTTTT
14 TRBJ2-1 - many TRBV7-9 CASSGHGGYNEQFF TGTGCCAGCAGCGGGCACGGCGGATACAATGAGCAGTTCTTC
14 TRBJ1-2 TRBD1 many TRBV7-9 CASSREQGHYGYTF TGTGCCAGCAGCAGAGAACAGGGGCACTATGGCTACACCTTC
14 TRBJ2-7 - many TRBV7-3 CASSLRAPPYEQYF TGTGCCAGCAGCTTAAGGGCCCCCCCCTACGAGCAGTACTTC
14 TRBJ1-1 - many TRBV29-1 CSVELLAGNTEAFF TGCAGCGTTGAGCTCCTGGCAGGGAACACTGAAGCTTTCTTT
14 TRBJ1-1 TRBD1 - TRBV7-6 CASSLQGQGTEAFF TGTGCCAGCAGCTTACAAGGACAGGGGACTGAAGCTTTCTTT
13 TRBJ1-2 - many TRBV6-5 CASSYGQLGGYTF TGTGCCAGCAGTTACGGACAGCTCGGAGGCTACACCTTC
15 TRBJ2-1 - many TRBV28 CASSLGGRSYNEQFF TGTGCCAGCAGTTTAGGGGGTAGGTCCTACAATGAGCAGTTCTTC
14 TRBJ2-4 - many TRBV5-4 CASSGSRTKNIQYF TGTGCCAGCAGCGGCAGCCGTACCAAAAACATTCAGTACTTC
15 TRBJ1-2 - many TRBV6-2/TRBV6-3 CASSAGPGGYYGYTF TGTGCCAGCAGTGCCGGCCCCGGAGGCTACTATGGCTACACCTTC
12 TRBJ2-7 - many TRBV7-2 CASSLSRLEQYF TGTGCCAGCAGCTTAAGCCGACTCGAGCAGTACTTC
15 TRBJ1-1 - many TRBV7-9 CASSFSQVMNTEAFF TGTGCCAGCAGCTTTTCGCAGGTCATGAACACTGAAGCTTTCTTT
14 TRBJ1-3 - many TRBV6-5 CASSYSGLGNTIYF TGTGCCAGCAGTTACTCAGGGTTGGGAAACACCATATATTTT
14 TRBJ1-1 TRBD1 many TRBV2 CASGLSRGGTEAFF TGTGCCAGCGGGCTTAGCAGGGGGGGAACTGAAGCTTTCTTT
14 TRBJ2-2 - many TRBV10-3 CAISQGHNTGELFF TGTGCCATCAGTCAGGGGCATAACACCGGGGAGCTGTTTTTT
15 TRBJ1-6 - many TRBV28 CASSEGRFFNSPLHF TGTGCCAGCAGTGAGGGACGCTTCTTCAATTCACCCCTCCACTTT
15 TRBJ2-7 TRBD1 many TRBV27 CASSSGQLWPYEQYF TGTGCCAGCAGTTCGGGACAGTTATGGCCGTACGAGCAGTACTTC
14 TRBJ1-1 TRBD1 many TRBV15 CATTTEGAGTEAFF TGTGCCACCACAACTGAGGGGGCTGGCACTGAAGCTTTCTTT
15 TRBJ2-7 TRBD2 many TRBV7-9 CASSLILSGGYEQYF TGTGCCAGCAGCTTAATTCTCTCGGGAGGCTACGAGCAGTACTTC
15 TRBJ2-7 TRBD1 many TRBV7-8 CASSFRVRGTYEQYF TGTGCCAGCAGCTTCAGGGTCAGGGGGACCTACGAGCAGTACTTC
15 TRBJ2-3 - many TRBV29-1 CSVGQLATSTDTQYF TGCAGCGTTGGCCAGCTAGCGACCAGCACAGATACGCAGTATTTT
15 TRBJ2-2 - many TRBV12-3/TRBV12-4 CASSIAAGFTGELFF TGTGCCAGCAGTATCGCGGCGGGCTTCACCGGGGAGCTGTTTTTT
13 TRBJ1-4 - many TRBV20-1 CSARAPMEEKLFF TGCAGTGCTAGGGCCCCCATGGAAGAAAAACTGTTTTTT
13 TRBJ2-1 - many TRBV10-3 CAIGGADGNEQFF TGTGCCATCGGGGGAGCTGATGGAAATGAGCAGTTCTTC
13 TRBJ2-5 - many TRBV28 CATLTWDMGTQYF TGTGCCACCCTAACTTGGGATATGGGAACCCAGTACTTC
15 TRBJ2-1 TRBD2 many TRBV20-1 CSARSPSGDYNEQFF TGCAGTGCTAGAAGCCCCAGCGGGGACTACAATGAGCAGTTCTTC
16 TRBJ2-7 TRBD2 - TRBV5-1 CASSVSLAGGVSEQYF TGCGCCAGCAGCGTCTCACTAGCGGGAGGAGTAAGCGAGCAGTACTTC
16 TRBJ2-7 TRBD2 - TRBV15 CATSDPGTSGSYEQYF TGTGCCACCAGCGACCCCGGGACTAGCGGGAGTTACGAGCAGTACTTC
15 TRBJ2-1 TRBD2 medium-sized TRBV27 CASSLLSGRINEQFF TGTGCCAGCAGTTTACTCAGCGGGAGAATTAATGAGCAGTTCTTC
13 TRBJ2-5 TRBD2 - TRBV5-1 CASRSGIEETQYF TGCGCCAGCAGGAGCGGGATTGAGGAGACCCAGTACTTC
14 TRBJ1-1 - many TRBV6-5 CASRPAGRNTEAFF TGTGCCAGCAGGCCCGCCGGGAGGAACACTGAAGCTTTCTTT
15 TRBJ2-7 - many TRBV20-1 CSARSGLDSSYEQYF TGCAGTGCTAGATCGGGACTCGACAGCTCCTACGAGCAGTACTTC
15 TRBJ2-7 - many TRBV12-3/TRBV12-4 CASSGRHVSSYEQYF TGTGCCAGCAGTGGTCGACACGTTAGCTCCTACGAGCAGTACTTC
14 TRBJ2-5 - many TRBV27 CASSLSIGVGTQYF TGTGCCAGCAGTTTAAGCATTGGGGTTGGGACCCAGTACTTC
15 TRBJ2-7 - many TRBV5-5 CASSLVGALPYEQYF TGTGCCAGCAGCTTGGTCGGGGCGCTTCCCTACGAGCAGTACTTC
14 TRBJ2-7 - many TRBV27 CASSLVGGFFEQYF TGTGCCAGCAGTTTGGTCGGAGGGTTTTTCGAGCAGTACTTC
15 TRBJ2-3 - many TRBV24-1 CATSDLKTSTDTQYF TGTGCCACCAGTGATTTAAAAACCAGCACAGATACGCAGTATTTT
15 TRBJ1-4 - many TRBV12-3/TRBV12-4 CASRQLTVNNEKLFF TGTGCCAGCAGACAACTAACAGTGAATAATGAAAAACTGTTTTTT
18 TRBJ2-3 - - TRBV11-2 CASSLNALFPGNTDTQYF TGTGCCAGCAGCTTAAACGCGCTATTCCCGGGAAACACAGATACGCAGTATTTT
15 TRBJ2-4 TRBD1 - TRBV7-8 CASSLSPGGQNIQYF TGTGCCAGCAGCTTATCGCCAGGGGGCCAAAACATTCAGTACTTC
13 TRBJ2-7 TRBD2 many TRBV28 CASVSSGLYEQYF TGTGCCAGCGTGTCTAGCGGCCTCTACGAGCAGTACTTC
14 TRBJ1-5 - many TRBV3-1 CASSPPGAHQPQHF TGTGCCAGCAGCCCTCCGGGGGCTCATCAGCCCCAGCATTTT
18 TRBJ2-1 TRBD1 many TRBV6-2/TRBV6-3 CASSYVTGIGSSYNEQFF TGTGCCAGCAGTTACGTGACAGGGATCGGTAGCTCCTACAATGAGCAGTTCTTC
13 TRBJ2-7 - many TRBV29-1 CSVTLVNPYEQYF TGCAGCGTTACCCTCGTGAACCCCTACGAGCAGTACTTC
15 TRBJ2-2 - - TRBV18 CASSPPVAQGGELFF TGTGCCAGCTCACCACCAGTCGCGCAGGGCGGGGAGCTGTTTTTT
13 TRBJ1-1 - many TRBV12-3/TRBV12-4 CASSLAQAAVAFF TGTGCCAGCAGTTTAGCGCAGGCAGCGGTCGCTTTCTTT
16 TRBJ1-1 - many TRBV11-2 CASSFHRGAVNTEAFF TGTGCCAGCAGCTTCCATAGAGGGGCTGTGAACACTGAAGCTTTCTTT
14 TRBJ1-5 - - TRBV4-3 CASSLDQSNQPQHF TGCGCCAGCAGCCTGGACCAAAGCAATCAGCCCCAGCATTTT
15 TRBJ1-5 TRBD1 many TRBV9 CASSVDGQGGQPQHF TGTGCCAGCAGCGTAGATGGACAGGGTGGACAGCCCCAGCATTTT
14 TRBJ1-2 TRBD1 few TRBV15 CATSQDRKGHGYTF TGTGCCACCAGCCAGGACAGGAAAGGACATGGCTACACCTTC